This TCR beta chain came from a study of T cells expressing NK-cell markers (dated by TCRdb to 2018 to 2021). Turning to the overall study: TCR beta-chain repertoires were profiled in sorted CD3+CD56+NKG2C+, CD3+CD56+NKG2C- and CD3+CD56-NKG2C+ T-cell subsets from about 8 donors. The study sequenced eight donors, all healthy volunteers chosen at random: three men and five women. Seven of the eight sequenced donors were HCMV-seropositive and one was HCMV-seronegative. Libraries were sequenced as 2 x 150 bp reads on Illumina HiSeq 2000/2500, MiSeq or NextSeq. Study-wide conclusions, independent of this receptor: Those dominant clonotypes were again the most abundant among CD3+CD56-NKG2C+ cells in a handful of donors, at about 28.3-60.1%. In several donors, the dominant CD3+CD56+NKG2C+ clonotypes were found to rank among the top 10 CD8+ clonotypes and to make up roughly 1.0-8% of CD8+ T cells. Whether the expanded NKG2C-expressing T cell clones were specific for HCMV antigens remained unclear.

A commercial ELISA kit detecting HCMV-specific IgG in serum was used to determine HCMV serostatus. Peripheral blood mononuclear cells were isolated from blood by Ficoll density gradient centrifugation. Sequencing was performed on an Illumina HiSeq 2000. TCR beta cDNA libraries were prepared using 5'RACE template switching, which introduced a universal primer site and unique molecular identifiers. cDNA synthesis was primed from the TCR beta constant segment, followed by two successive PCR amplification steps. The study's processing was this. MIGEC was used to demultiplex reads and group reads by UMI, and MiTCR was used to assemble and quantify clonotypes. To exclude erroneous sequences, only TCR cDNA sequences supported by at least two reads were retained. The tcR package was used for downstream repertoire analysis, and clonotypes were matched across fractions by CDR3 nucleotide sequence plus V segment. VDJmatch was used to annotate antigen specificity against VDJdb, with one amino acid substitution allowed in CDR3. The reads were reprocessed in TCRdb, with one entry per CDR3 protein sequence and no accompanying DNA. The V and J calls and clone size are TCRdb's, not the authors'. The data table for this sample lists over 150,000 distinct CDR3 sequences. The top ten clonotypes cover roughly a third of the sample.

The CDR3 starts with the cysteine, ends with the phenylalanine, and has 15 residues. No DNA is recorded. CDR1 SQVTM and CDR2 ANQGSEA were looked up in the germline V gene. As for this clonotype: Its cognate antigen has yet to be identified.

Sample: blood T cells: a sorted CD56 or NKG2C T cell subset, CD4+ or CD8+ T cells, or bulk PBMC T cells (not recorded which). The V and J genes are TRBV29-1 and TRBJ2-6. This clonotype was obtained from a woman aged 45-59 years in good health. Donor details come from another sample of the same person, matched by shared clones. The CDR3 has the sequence CSVLNDGPGANVLTF.